There are many counts of the clone carrying this T cell receptor (beta chain). Germline lookup yields CDR1 ENHRY and CDR2 SYGVKD. This CDR3 contains 13 residues. With V trimmed by 0 bases and J by 10 bases, 1 base remained unmatched. How the authors handled the data: For nucleated cells, counts were estimated from reference gene primer amplification. Data came from immunoSEQ multiplex PCR; TCRdb stores just in-frame clones and leaves some out. The DNA gave D and trimming, while V, J and clone size come from that table. The table lists tens of thousands of clones, roughly four fifths of them singletons. The source of the sample is a study of blood T cell repertoires in COVID-19. Study at large: T cells, B-cell-depleted T cells, or PBMCs supplied cDNA or gDNA.

The V call is TRBV10-3, the J call TRBJ1-3; 9 bases are shared with TRBD1. Sequencing was done on a sample of peripheral blood. This TCR was sampled from a man aged 40-49 years with acute or convalescent COVID-19. Here the CDR3 reads CAISESTGGTIYF. CDR3 bases: TGTGCCATCAGTGAGTCGACAGGGGGTACCATATATTTT.